The present T cell receptor beta chain was sequenced within a study of T-cell reconstitution after alpha-beta-depleted transplantation in children. This clonotype was seen a handful of times. Its antigen is unidentified. The CDR3 covers 13 residues. V was clipped by 3 bases and J by 7 bases, with 13 bases between them. The germline V gene encodes CDR1 DFQATT and CDR2 SNEGSKA (reference sequence). It was with unique molecular identifiers that the TCRbeta library was prepared. TCRdb analysed the PCR reads with MiXCR anew, one entry per CDR3 protein. The sample consists of under 35,000 distinct CDR3 sequences, 15% to 20% of them appearing once. Points from the study as a whole: Newly made T cells mostly supplied T-cell counts and diversity one year after transplant. Several hundred expanded graft clones reportedly were the source of alpha-beta T cells about two months after transplant. Some patients showed high day-60 TCRbeta diversity, which derived from surviving recipient T cells and thymic progenitors.

The sequence came from a male patient between 2 and 10 years old who had a stem cell transplant for acute lymphoblastic leukemia, so the T cells may come from the graft donor. The chain carries TRBV20-1 and TRBJ2-4; D call uncertain. The sequenced sample was PBMCs, mostly from graft donor cells, obtained 60 days after TCRalphabeta/CD19-depleted stem cell transplant. CDR3 sequence (DNA): TGCAGTGCTAGGTCCGGCCTCATTAACATTCAGTACTTC. It translates to CSARSGLINIQYF.